This paragraph reports one T cell receptor beta chain. This clone was recorded only once. Its recognized antigen is unknown. No much larger clone is present one base from it, and per-base qualities are unavailable. Libraries were built with the immunoSEQ multiplex PCR assay. Rearranged TCR beta chain sequences were amplified with the hsTCRB Kit following the manufacturer's protocol. Sequencing of TCRB libraries was carried out on an Illumina MiSeq. For the original study's pipeline: Demultiplexing, trimming and gene mapping were performed with the kit vendor's proprietary platform. TCRdb obtained this table from immuneACCESS and retained in-frame rearrangements with V and J assigned. These tables miss some clones; where compared with another copy, unresolved V genes account for less than half of the shortfall, and the remainder is unexplained. V, J and clone size are taken as reported in that table, and D and trimming were inferred from the DNA itself. The sample profile shows about 50,000 clones; about 88% of them were found once. The top ten clones comprise around 4.7% of the sample.

Explained via the paper, the time point label denotes: week 47, end of study. Each vaccine dose, consisting of 300 ug of a 20-mer mutant IDH1 peptide in Montanide, was administered subcutaneously with topical imiquimod. Eight vaccinations were administered to patients in weeks 1, 3, 5, 7, 11, 15, 19 and 23, corresponding to visits V03 through V10. Donors had newly diagnosed WHO grade 3 or 4 IDH1-mutant astrocytomas with loss of nuclear ATRX. The samples were drawn from NOA16, a multicentre, single-arm, open-label phase I trial in Germany that tested a mutant IDH1 peptide vaccine in humans for the first time. Genomic DNA for TCRB sequencing was extracted from EDTA blood using the DNeasy Blood and Tissue Kit. This sample was taken from a study of a mutant IDH1 vaccine in newly diagnosed glioma (dated by TCRdb to about 2021). Regarding the study in general: Vaccination started 4-6 weeks after radiotherapy alone, or was given together with temozolomide cycles in the groups whose treatment included chemotherapy. Six visits were used for peripheral blood collection: V03 (baseline), V05, V07, V10, V12 and V13. Of the approximately 34 patients who were treated, approximately 60% were male and roughly 40% were female, and the mean age was roughly 40 years. For exploratory analyses, longitudinal TCRB deep sequencing was carried out in 25 treated patients wherever samples were available. Before enrollment, most patients had been given radiochemotherapy with temozolomide as standard therapy, while the rest had received either radiotherapy alone or temozolomide alone. Visit V12 was the week-35 safety follow-up and visit V13 was the week-47 end of study. The paper's findings and limits, for the study overall: Availability determined which PBMC samples were chosen for TCRB deep sequencing. Vaccine-induced immune responses across multiple MHC alleles were detected in approximately 94% of patients. Pseudoprogression appeared unrelated to alterations in the top peripheral T cell clonotypes detected by TCRB sequencing. It was noted by the authors that analyses of patient blood samples could not be reproduced owing to sample limitations.

The sequence was collected from a woman aged 25 to 39 with glioma. Some clones in this sample may be carry-over from other donors' samples. The material sequenced was PBMCs, taken from a glioma patient whose treatment included an IDH1 peptide vaccine.

The DNA sequence is given as TGCGCCAGCAGCCAATTTGGGGACAACGGCTTCAATGAGCAGTTCTTC. Translated, it reads CASSQFGDNGFNEQFF. This sequence uses TRBV4-1 and TRBJ2-1, with a tentative D gene TRBD1 over 6 matching bases. There are 16 amino acids in the CDR3, from cysteine to phenylalanine inclusive. Left in the record is the CDR3 DNA by itself, 48 bases read in frame from the first base. For CDR1 and CDR2, the germline V gene lists MGHRA and YSYEKL. The junction carries 17 bases between V and J, which are trimmed by 2 bases and 6 bases respectively.